The 27 T cell receptor beta chains below all came from one sample that was sequenced in a study of CD4+ T cells in melanoma (dated by TCRdb to between 2022 and 2023). The library was generated by the immunoSEQ multiplex PCR assay. Entries here come from immuneACCESS through TCRdb and include only in-frame sequences with V and J called. Some clones fail to appear in such tables; in the studies checked, an unresolved V gene covers under half of the shortfall, and the cause of the remainder is unknown. The sample table contains around 19,000 clones; only one count was recorded for roughly 80% of them. About 5% of the sample goes to the ten largest clones. The specimen sequenced was cells from a culture (not recorded whether cultured in vitro). The receptor source for this set is a human donor with melanoma.

The chain is built from TRBV2 and TRBJ1-2; tentative D call: TRBD1 (5 bases). The CDR3 runs to 12 residues. Trimming stripped 1 base from V and 12 bases from J, with 12 bases between. Germline V gene lookup returns CDR1 SNHLY and CDR2 FYNNEI. DNA for the CDR3: TGTGCCAGCAGTGAAGGGGGACCGACGAACACCTTC. Translation: CASSEGGPTNTF. Based on the CDR3 plus reference TRBV2 and TRBJ1-2, the full variable domain is EPEVTQTPSHQVTQMGQEVILRCVPISNHLYFYWYRQILGQKVEFLVSFYNNEISEKSEIFDDQFSVERPDGSNFTLKIRSTKLEDSAMYFCASSEGGPTNTFGSGTRLTVV.

The chain uses TRBV6-1 and TRBJ2-1, with D perhaps TRBD2 (5 bases). The CDR3 is made up of 15 amino acids. Germline lookup yields CDR1 MNHNS and CDR2 SASEGT. V was pared by 7 bases and J by 3 bases, with 16 bases between. The CDR3 bases are TGTGCCAGCACAGTGGAGGCAGTTATCTACAATGAGCAGTTCTTC. Amino acids: CASTVEAVIYNEQFF.

This clone was counted a few times. V and J are TRBV5-5 and TRBJ2-2; D gene uncertain. Per germline, CDR1 SGHKS and CDR2 YYEKEE (reference sequence). The CDR3 contains 16 residues. Trimming removed 4 bases at V and 0 bases at J, with 13 bases between. The CDR3 here is CASSPFGGTNTGELFF. The CDR3 DNA reads TGTGCCAGCAGCCCCTTCGGTGGGACGAACACCGGGGAGCTGTTTTTT.

The chain has TRBV30 and TRBJ2-5; 9 positions agree with TRBD1. This CDR3 comprises 13 residues. Germline V gene sequence: CDR1 GTSNPN, CDR2 SVGIG (reference sequence). J was trimmed by 5 bases and V by 1 base; bases with no gene match: 2. CDR3 in amino acids: CAWSGTGVETQYF. Written as DNA, the CDR3 is TGTGCCTGGAGTGGGACAGGGGTCGAGACCCAGTACTTC.

V is TRBV4-1 and J is TRBJ2-2; TRBD2 might be the D (5 bases). The ends were cut back, 5 bases at V and 1 base at J, with 14 bases in the middle. Germline CDR1 MGHRA, CDR2 YSYEKL. This CDR3 region has 16 residues. CDR3 bases: TGCGCCAGCAGCTCCCCCCCCAGCGGGAACACCGGGGAGCTGTTTTTT. Translated, it gives CASSSPPSGNTGELFF.

This clone showed up just a few times. The V call is TRBV14, the J call TRBJ1-4, with TRBD1 matching 7 bases. V was pared by 4 bases and J by 7 bases, with 6 bases of the junction left unmatched. The CDR3 is 14 amino acids. The germline CDR1 and CDR2 sequences are SGHDN and FVKESK. CDR3 protein: CASSRNRGSEKLFF. The DNA for the CDR3 is TGTGCCAGCAGCCGGAACAGGGGCAGTGAAAAACTGTTTTTT.

The chain has TRBV6-5 and TRBJ1-3; no definite D call. Germline-derived CDR1 and CDR2 are MNHEY and SVGAGI. Trimming pared 5 bases from V and 0 bases from J, leaving 5 bases between. The CDR3 runs 13 residues. The CDR3, as DNA: TGTGCCAGCAGTGCTCTCTCTGGAAACACCATATATTTT. This translates into CASSALSGNTIYF.

This CDR3 is CASTQRGGGGVQGGELFF. The CDR3 nucleotides read TGTGCCAGCACCCAACGCGGAGGCGGGGGGGTCCAGGGCGGGGAGCTGTTTTTT. The chain carries TRBV11-2 and TRBJ2-2; TRBD2 agrees at 9 bases. Per germline, CDR1 SGHAT and CDR2 FQNNGV. Trimming cost V 7 bases and J 7 bases; bases outside gene matches: 19. The CDR3 is 18 residues long.

CDR3 sequence (DNA): TGTGCCAGCAGTGAGACAGTGGGGGAACAGCCCCAGCATTTT. Translating it yields CASSETVGEQPQHF. The rearrangement uses TRBV2 and TRBJ1-5, with D perhaps matching TRBD1 (5 bases). Looked up from germline, CDR1 is SNHLY and CDR2 is FYNNEI. V was trimmed by 3 bases and J by 7 bases, leaving 13 bases between them. CDR3 length: 14 residues.

Here the CDR3 reads CASSRDSNTGELFF. In DNA, the CDR3 is TGTGCCAGCTCGAGGGACAGCAACACCGGGGAGCTGTTTTTT. The rearrangement links TRBV9 to TRBJ2-2; 7 nucleotides line up with TRBD1. CDR3 length: 14 amino acids. Per germline, CDR1 SGDLS and CDR2 YYNGEE. The ends lost 7 bases at V and 2 bases at J; junction bases unmatched: 5.

This chain links TRBV2 with TRBJ2-5; 10 bases align to TRBD2. Germline assignment: CDR1 SNHLY and CDR2 FYNNEI. The J segment lost 7 bases and the V segment lost 6 bases, leaving 11 bases of the junction unmatched. The CDR3 sequence is 15 residues long. CDR3 nucleotide sequence: TGTGCCAGCAGGAGGGATAGCGGGGGGCCTGTGACCCAGTACTTC. Amino acid sequence: CASRRDSGGPVTQYF.

V usage is TRBV6-5 and J usage is TRBJ2-3; D is perhaps TRBD2 (5 bases). This CDR3 region has 15 residues. Trimming cost V 2 bases and J 0 bases, with 9 bases left between them. Germline-derived CDR1 and CDR2 are MNHEY and SVGAGI. CDR3: CASSYRTGSTDTQYF. CDR3 coding DNA: TGTGCCAGCAGTTACCGGACTGGCAGCACAGATACGCAGTATTTT.

The chain has TRBV5-1 and TRBJ2-3, with D perhaps TRBD1 (6 bases). V was pared by 4 bases and J by 2 bases, with 14 bases between. Per germline, CDR1 SGHRS and CDR2 YFSETQ. This CDR3 is built from 15 residues. As DNA, the CDR3 is TGCGCCAGCAGCCTGACAGGCGACCCCACAGATACGCAGTATTTT. This encodes CASSLTGDPTDTQYF.

This chain joins TRBV6-6 and TRBJ1-3, with D possibly matching TRBD1 (6 bases). Germline V gene lookup returns CDR1 MNHNY and CDR2 SVGAGI (reference sequence). The CDR3 is 15 amino acids. Deletions cut 6 bases from V and 0 bases from J, with 12 bases between. The CDR3 region has the DNA TGTGCCAGCAGAATTGGGGGCACCTCTGGAAACACCATATATTTT. This sequence encodes CASRIGGTSGNTIYF.

This clone was observed a few times. The chain uses TRBV6-6 and TRBJ2-3; 8 nucleotides align to TRBD2. Germline V gene data show CDR1 as MNHNY and CDR2 as SVGAGI (reference sequence). The CDR3 has 14 amino acids. V dropped 2 bases and J dropped 5; count of bases not matched to a gene: 3. The CDR3 bases are TGTGCCAGCAGTTACCGGGGGGGCGGAGATACGCAGTATTTT. As protein: CASSYRGGGDTQYF.

This rearrangement joins TRBV11-3 to TRBJ2-5; no clear D. The CDR3 length is 16 residues. V lost 5 bases and J lost 2, with 18 bases in between. From germline, CDR1 is SGHNT and CDR2 YENEEA. The CDR3 spells CASSANKNGPQETQYF. The CDR3 DNA reads as TGTGCCAGCAGCGCCAACAAGAATGGACCTCAAGAGACCCAGTACTTC.

The chain recombines TRBV18 with TRBJ2-1; D remains ambiguous. Germline V gene sequence: CDR1 KGHSH, CDR2 LQKENI. This CDR3 comprises 16 residues. Trimming pared 2 bases from V and 5 bases from J, leaving 16 bases between. The DNA of the CDR3 is TGTGCCAGCTCACCAATTGGGTCAGTTGGACACAATGAGCAGTTCTTC. It translates to CASSPIGSVGHNEQFF.

The V gene is TRBV6-4, the J gene TRBJ2-3; the match to TRBD2 covers 8 bases. The CDR3 is made up of 15 amino acids. The J segment lost 2 bases and the V segment lost 2 bases, leaving 3 bases of the junction unmatched. In germline, CDR1 is MRHNA, CDR2 SNTAGT. The CDR3 nucleotides are TGTGCCAGCAGTGACGAAGCGGGGGCCACAGATACGCAGTATTTT. Amino acid sequence: CASSDEAGATDTQYF.

This clone was detected only once. The chain has TRBV13 and TRBJ1-2; tentative D call: TRBD1 (6 bases). CDR3 length: 15 residues. Looked up from germline, CDR1 is PRHDT and CDR2 is FYEKMQ (reference sequence). Trimming left V 5 bases short and J 5 bases short, with 18 bases between. The CDR3 nucleotides are TGTGCCAGCAGCCCGCTGGGGGCGACCGCTTATGGCTACACCTTC. Its translation is CASSPLGATAYGYTF.

The V gene is TRBV2, the J gene TRBJ2-2; possible D gene TRBD1, 6 bases. Looked up from germline, CDR1 is SNHLY and CDR2 is FYNNEI. With 6 bases removed from V and 2 bases from J, the gap between germline ends came to 10 bases. CDR3 size: 14 residues. The CDR3 is CASRSRGNTGELFF. CDR3 nucleotide sequence: TGTGCCAGCAGGAGCAGGGGAAACACCGGGGAGCTGTTTTTT.

The rearrangement joins TRBV7-8 to TRBJ2-7; D not resolved. The germline gives CDR1 SGHVS, CDR2 FQNEAQ. Trimming pared 1 base from V and 3 bases from J, leaving 13 bases between. This CDR3 has 15 amino acids. CDR3 coding DNA: TGTGCCAGCAGCTTAGGCGCCAGGCCACTCTACGAGCAGTACTTC. It codes for CASSLGARPLYEQYF.

The V gene is TRBV5-6, the J gene TRBJ2-1; no clear D. The length of the CDR3 is 11 residues. Germline V gene data show CDR1 as SGHDT and CDR2 as YYEEEE. V lost 2 bases and J lost 9, with 6 bases in between. DNA of the CDR3: TGTGCCAGCAGCTTACGCATTGAGCAGTTCTTC. Encoded protein: CASSLRIEQFF.

The rearrangement joins TRBV7-2 to TRBJ1-2; no clear D gene. Per the germline V gene, CDR1 is SGHTA and CDR2 is FQGNSA. The CDR3 has 17 residues. The V gene lost 5 bases and the J gene lost 8 bases, with 27 bases spanning the gap. The CDR3 DNA is TGTGCCAGCAGCAACTATCCCTCATGGCCGGGGTTCGGGGGCTACACCTTC. Translating it yields CASSNYPSWPGFGGYTF.

This chain links TRBV19 with TRBJ1-1; D unresolved. CDR1 and CDR2 (germline): LNHDA, SQIVND (reference sequence). V lost 9 bases and J lost 0, with 8 bases in between. This CDR3 has 12 residues. The CDR3 spells CASTTMNTEAFF. In DNA, the CDR3 is TGTGCCAGCACGACAATGAACACTGAAGCTTTCTTT. Using reference TRBV19 and TRBJ1-1 for the parts outside the CDR3, the full variable domain is DGGITQSPKYLFRKEGQNVTLSCEQNLNHDAMYWYRQDPGQGLRLIYYSQIVNDFQKGDIAEGYSVSREKKESFPLTVTSAQKNPTAFYLCASTTMNTEAFFGQGTRLTVV.

The J gene is TRBJ2-5, the V gene TRBV6-5; 9 bases agree with TRBD1. The CDR3 totals 14 residues. Germline V gene data show CDR1 as MNHEY and CDR2 as SVGAGI. With V trimmed by 6 bases and J by 2 bases, 4 bases remained unmatched. The CDR3, as DNA: TGTGCCAGCAGGACAGGGGGAACACAAGAGACCCAGTACTTC. Amino acid sequence: CASRTGGTQETQYF.

This chain links TRBV2 with TRBJ2-1; 9 positions agree with TRBD2. The CDR3 covers 14 residues. V lost 7 bases and J lost 10; bases outside the gene matches: 11. Germline CDR1 is SNHLY and CDR2 is FYNNEI. The CDR3 sequence: CASMSLAGSGEQFF. The CDR3 nucleotides read TGTGCCAGCATGTCCCTAGCGGGGTCGGGCGAGCAGTTCTTC. Full variable domain (rest looked up from reference TRBV2 and TRBJ2-1): EPEVTQTPSHQVTQMGQEVILRCVPISNHLYFYWYRQILGQKVEFLVSFYNNEISEKSEIFDDQFSVERPDGSNFTLKIRSTKLEDSAMYFCASMSLAGSGEQFFGPGTRLTVL.

This clone appeared once. The V and J genes are TRBV5-8 and TRBJ1-6, with D possibly being TRBD1 (6 bases). CDR1 is SGHTS and CDR2 is YDEGEE in the germline V gene. V was trimmed by 4 bases and J by 7 bases, leaving 12 bases between them. This CDR3 region has 14 residues. CDR3 bases: TGTGCCAGCAGCCTGACAGGTTTCAATTCACCCCTCCACTTT. Translating gives CASSLTGFNSPLHF.